Presented here are 13 T cell receptor beta chains from one specimen sequenced in a study of cytomegalovirus exposure and HLA in healthy donors. PCR was performed using 60 Vbeta and 13 Jbeta primers. Sequencing used immunoSEQ multiplex PCR; TCRdb keeps in-frame clones, though not all of them. The table records roughly 100,000 clones, more than 70% of them present only once. Material: PBMCs. The receptor set was obtained from a man aged 18-30 years in good health and CMV-seropositive.

This rearrangement joins TRBV7-2 to TRBJ2-5, with TRBD2 identical over 9 bases. The germline gives CDR1 SGHTA, CDR2 FQGNSA. V shed 1 base and J 1 base; nucleotides not matched to a gene: 1. This CDR3 region has 15 residues. CDR3 DNA: TGTGCCAGCAGCTTAGTTAGCGGGGGCCAAGAGACCCAGTACTTC. This encodes CASSLVSGGQETQYF.

V gene TRBV19 combines with J gene TRBJ1-1; D is unresolved. The CDR3 loop spans 13 amino acids. V lost 5 bases and J lost 4, with 11 bases in between. Germline V gene lookup returns CDR1 LNHDA and CDR2 SQIVND (reference sequence). CDR3 nucleotides: TGTGCCAGTAGTTCCCAGGTCAGCACTGAAGCTTTCTTT. As protein: CASSSQVSTEAFF.

This rearrangement joins TRBV27 to TRBJ2-7; 7 bases align to TRBD1. CDR3 length: 18 residues. Trimming at V came to 4 bases and at J to 6 bases, leaving 21 bases not matched to a gene. CDR1 is MNHEY, CDR2 SMNVEV, per germline (reference sequence). Here the CDR3 reads CASSWAWHRGDLSSEQYF. The CDR3 nucleotides are TGTGCCAGCAGTTGGGCCTGGCACAGGGGCGACCTGTCTTCCGAGCAGTACTTC.

The chain joins TRBV2 to TRBJ1-5; D not resolved. Trimming removed 6 bases from V and 4 bases from J, with 7 bases in between. The CDR3 spans 12 residues. Germline V CDR1 and CDR2: SNHLY, FYNNEI. The CDR3 loop is CASSPLNQPQHF. CDR3 sequence (DNA): TGTGCCAGCAGCCCCCTTAATCAGCCCCAGCATTTT.

The rearrangement uses TRBV4-1 and TRBJ2-7; D is perhaps TRBD1 (6 bases). The V and J ends lost 1 base and 5 bases respectively, with 12 bases between them. CDR1 and CDR2 (germline): MGHRA, YSYEKL. CDR3 length equals 14 residues. CDR3 bases: TGCGCCAGCAGCCAAGGAACAGGGAACGACGAGCAGTACTTC. This sequence encodes CASSQGTGNDEQYF.

Details on this clone: The junction differs from germline at one of its ends, possibly a read error. This chain uses TRBV7-9 with TRBJ2-6, with TRBD1 matching over 9 bases. CDR1 and CDR2 (germline): SEHNR, FQNEAQ (reference sequence). The length of the CDR3 is 18 residues. The CDR3 DNA reads as TGTGCCAGCAGTTTAGCCGGGACAGGGAGGTCTGGGGCCAACGTCCTGACTTTC. Protein sequence: CASSLAGTGRSGANVLTF.

This clone occurred once. V usage is TRBV30 and J usage is TRBJ1-3, with unresolved D. The CDR3 is 16 residues long. Per the germline V gene, CDR1 is GTSNPN and CDR2 is SVGIG (reference sequence). V gave up 0 bases and J gave up 0 bases, with 12 bases separating them. The CDR3 bases are TGTGCCTGGAGTGTACTAGGAACTCCCTCTGGAAACACCATATATTTT. Its protein product is CAWSVLGTPSGNTIYF.

This clone was observed a single time. This chain links TRBV5-4 with TRBJ1-1; D remains unclear. Germline CDR1 SGHNT, CDR2 YYREEE (reference sequence). Between the trimmed V and J ends, which lost 2 bases and 5 bases, there was a span of 4 bases. There are 11 residues in the CDR3. The CDR3 is CASSFQTEAFF. In DNA, the CDR3 is TGTGCCAGCAGCTTTCAAACTGAAGCTTTCTTT.

This rearrangement joins TRBV18 to TRBJ1-1; D gene uncertain. Per germline, CDR1 KGHSH and CDR2 LQKENI. The CDR3 has 12 amino acids. Trimming stripped 8 bases from V and 5 bases from J, with 12 bases between. The CDR3 sequence: CASLSSGTEAFF. The CDR3 DNA sequence: TGTGCCAGCCTTTCAAGCGGAACTGAAGCTTTCTTT.

The chain carries TRBV7-3 and TRBJ2-2; 11 nucleotides line up with TRBD1. The germline gives CDR1 SGHTA, CDR2 FQGTGA. V lost 4 bases, J lost 6 bases, and 4 bases stayed unmatched. This CDR3 is built from 15 residues. In DNA, the CDR3 is TGTGCCAGCAGCTCCGCGGGACAGGGGGCCGGGGAGCTGTTTTTT. Translated, it gives CASSSAGQGAGELFF.

The V call is TRBV11-2, the J call TRBJ2-5; D gene unclear. The CDR3 loop spans 13 amino acids. CDR1 is SGHAT and CDR2 is FQNNGV in the germline V gene. V was cut by 3 bases and J by 3 bases, with 8 bases left in between. The CDR3 sequence is CASSFYREETQYF. The CDR3 coding sequence is TGTGCCAGCAGCTTCTACAGAGAAGAGACCCAGTACTTC.

V gene TRBV11-2 combines with J gene TRBJ1-1; D gene ambiguous. Germline values: CDR1 SGHAT, CDR2 FQNNGV. Trimming pared 3 bases from V and 1 base from J, leaving 6 bases between. The CDR3 is made up of 13 amino acids. The CDR3 region is CASSFQANTEAFF. CDR3 in DNA: TGTGCCAGCAGCTTCCAGGCGAACACTGAAGCTTTCTTT.

This clone was recorded a few times. The genes are TRBV5-1 and TRBJ1-4; 9 positions match TRBD1. The CDR3 sequence is 14 residues long. The V gene end was trimmed by 7 bases and the J gene end by 2 bases; junction bases not matched to a gene: 3. Germline V gives CDR1 SGHRS, CDR2 YFSETQ. In DNA, the CDR3 is TGCGCCAGCCGGGACAGGGTCACTAATGAAAAACTGTTTTTT. This sequence encodes CASRDRVTNEKLFF.